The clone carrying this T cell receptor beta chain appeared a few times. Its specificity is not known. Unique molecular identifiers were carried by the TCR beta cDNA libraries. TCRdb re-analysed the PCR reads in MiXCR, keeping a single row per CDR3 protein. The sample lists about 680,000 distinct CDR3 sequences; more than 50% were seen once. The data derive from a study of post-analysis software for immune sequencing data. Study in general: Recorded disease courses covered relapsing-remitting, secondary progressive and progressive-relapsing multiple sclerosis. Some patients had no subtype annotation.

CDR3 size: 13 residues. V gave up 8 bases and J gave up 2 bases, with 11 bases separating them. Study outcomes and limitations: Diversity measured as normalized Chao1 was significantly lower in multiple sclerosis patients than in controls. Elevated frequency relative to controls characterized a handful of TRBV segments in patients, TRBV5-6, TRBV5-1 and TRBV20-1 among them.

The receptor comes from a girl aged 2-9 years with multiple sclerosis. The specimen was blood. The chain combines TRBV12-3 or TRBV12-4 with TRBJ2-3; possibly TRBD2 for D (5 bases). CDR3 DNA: TGTGCCAGCGCCTCGGGATCCACAGATACGCAGTATTTT. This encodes CASASGSTDTQYF.